These 20 T cell receptor beta chains came from one sample sequenced in a study of T cell responses to AZD1222 COVID-19 vaccine. The table came from immunoSEQ multiplex PCR; TCRdb's copy has only in-frame clones and leaves some out. This table has about 97,000 clones, 70% to 90% appearing once. The sample in question was peripheral blood, obtained on day 0 of AZD1222 vaccination. The receptors stem from an adult in good health.

The chain carries TRBV5-6 and TRBJ2-3, with 7 bases aligning to TRBD2. J was trimmed by 4 bases and V by 4 bases; bases with no gene match: 9. This CDR3 spans 15 amino acids. Germline V gene lookup returns CDR1 SGHDT and CDR2 YYEEEE. The DNA of the CDR3 is TGTGCCAGCAGCCCCCTATGGGGGGGGTCAGATACGCAGTATTTT. It codes for CASSPLWGGSDTQYF.

The chain employs TRBV5-1 and TRBJ2-2; 8 bases are shared with TRBD1. The germline gives CDR1 SGHRS, CDR2 YFSETQ. J gave up 2 bases and V 4 bases, and 7 bases lay outside the gene matches. The CDR3 spans 16 residues. CDR3 sequence reads: CASSIGTGQNTGELFF. CDR3 DNA: TGCGCCAGCAGCATAGGGACAGGCCAAAACACCGGGGAGCTGTTTTTT.

V is TRBV24-1 and J is TRBJ1-1, with D maybe TRBD1 (6 bases). CDR1 and CDR2 from the germline V gene are KGHDR and SFDVKD. The CDR3 totals 15 residues. Deletions cut 2 bases from V and 4 bases from J, with 13 bases between. The CDR3 region is CATSDSTRGGTEAFF. As DNA, the CDR3 is TGTGCCACCAGTGATTCGACCAGGGGAGGCACTGAAGCTTTCTTT.

The V gene is TRBV28, the J gene TRBJ2-7, with 7 bases fitting TRBD1. From germline, CDR1 is MDHEN and CDR2 SYDVKM. V shed 3 bases and J 5 bases; nucleotides not matched to a gene: 10. The CDR3 is made up of 15 amino acids. Here the CDR3 reads CASSFAGTDNNEQYF. In DNA form, the CDR3 reads TGTGCCAGCAGTTTCGCCGGGACAGATAACAACGAGCAGTACTTC.

In its sample, this clone was seen once. The CDR3: CASGLYAGGNTGELFF. In DNA, the CDR3 is TGTGCTAGTGGTTTGTACGCAGGGGGTAACACCGGGGAGCTGTTTTTT. V and J are TRBV12-5 and TRBJ2-2, with 7 positions matching TRBD1. The ends lost 2 bases at V and 2 bases at J; junction bases unmatched: 5. CDR3 size: 16 residues. Germline loops: CDR1 LGHNT, CDR2 FRNRAP.

CDR3 coding DNA: TGTGCCAGCAGCTCGACTAGCGGGAGTGAGACCCAGTACTTC. This sequence encodes CASSSTSGSETQYF. The V gene is TRBV5-4, the J gene TRBJ2-5; 12 positions match TRBD2. Germline V gene sequence: CDR1 SGHNT, CDR2 YYREEE (reference sequence). The CDR3 runs 14 residues. Germline trimming cut 3 bases from V and 5 bases from J; bases unmatched to any gene: 2.

In nucleotides, the CDR3 is TGTGCCACCAGTGGAGCGGGGCCCACAGATACGCAGTATTTT. Translation: CATSGAGPTDTQYF. V gene TRBV24-1 combines with J gene TRBJ2-3; 7 bases map to TRBD2. The J segment lost 2 bases and the V segment lost 5 bases, leaving 3 bases of the junction unmatched. The CDR3 has 14 amino acids. Germline V gene sequence: CDR1 KGHDR, CDR2 SFDVKD.

V is TRBV28 and J is TRBJ2-2; tentatively, D is TRBD1 (6 bases). Looked up from germline, CDR1 is MDHEN and CDR2 is SYDVKM. The CDR3 consists of 16 residues. V lost 6 bases to trimming and J lost 7 bases, with 21 bases between them. CDR3 loop: CASRIDGNRVGGELFF. CDR3 sequence (DNA): TGTGCCAGCAGAATAGACGGAAACAGGGTTGGCGGGGAGCTGTTTTTT.

The J gene is TRBJ1-5, the V gene TRBV28, with unresolved D. This CDR3 is built from 12 residues. Germline-derived CDR1 and CDR2 are MDHEN and SYDVKM. V lost 5 bases, J lost 3 bases, and 5 bases lay in between. CDR3 coding DNA: TGTGCCAGCAGTCCCCTCAATCAGCCCCAGCATTTT. It codes for CASSPLNQPQHF.

This chain connects TRBV6-5 to TRBJ1-3; TRBD1 matches at 9 bases. Per the germline V gene, CDR1 is MNHEY and CDR2 is SVGAGI. This CDR3 comprises 14 residues. The trim removed 7 bases at V and 7 bases at J, leaving 8 bases unmatched. The CDR3 loop reads CASTAGTGYNTIYF. CDR3 bases: TGTGCCAGCACCGCAGGGACAGGGTACAACACCATATATTTT.

The chain couples TRBV6-4 to TRBJ2-7, with 10 bases lining up with TRBD1. V gave up 4 bases and J gave up 4 bases; unmatched junction bases: 4. The CDR3 has 14 residues. CDR1 and CDR2 (germline): MRHNA, SNTAGT. The chain's CDR3 is CASSGGQGRYEQYF. CDR3 DNA sequence: TGTGCCAGCAGTGGGGGACAGGGGCGTTACGAGCAGTACTTC.

The J gene is TRBJ1-6, the V gene TRBV7-2, with D possibly being TRBD1 (6 bases). The germline V gene has CDR1 SGHTA and CDR2 FQGNSA. V lost 1 base, J lost 6 bases, and 10 bases lay in between. The CDR3 sequence is 15 residues long. This CDR3 reads CASSLDPGANSPLHF. The CDR3 DNA sequence: TGTGCCAGCAGCTTAGATCCAGGGGCTAATTCACCCCTCCACTTT.

This chain links TRBV29-1 with TRBJ2-1; TRBD1 agrees at 7 bases. The CDR3 is 15 residues long. Germline CDR1 is SQVTM and CDR2 is ANQGSEA. The V gene end was trimmed by 6 bases and the J gene end by 3 bases; junction bases not matched to a gene: 11. Here the CDR3 DNA reads TGCAGCGTCTCTACTAGACAGGGATTCTACAATGAGCAGTTCTTC. Translation: CSVSTRQGFYNEQFF.

This clone was seen a few times. The chain uses TRBV5-1 and TRBJ1-2; D remains unclear. Trimming removed 0 bases at V and 8 bases at J, with 11 bases between. CDR1 is SGHRS and CDR2 is YFSETQ in the germline V gene. The CDR3 length is 13 residues. CDR3 sequence (DNA): TGCGCCAGCAGCTTGGGAAGCCCTGGCGGCTACACCTTC. Protein: CASSLGSPGGYTF. The whole variable domain, remainder taken from reference TRBV5-1 and TRBJ1-2, is KAGVTQTPRYLIKTRGQQVTLSCSPISGHRSVSWYQQTPGQGLQFLFEYFSETQRNKGNFPGRFSGRQFSNSRSEMNVSTLELGDSALYLCASSLGSPGGYTFGSGTRLTVV.

V gene TRBV10-2 combines with J gene TRBJ1-6, with D tentatively TRBD1 (5 bases). With 10 bases removed from V and 0 bases from J, the gap between germline ends came to 13 bases. Per the germline V gene, CDR1 is WSHSY and CDR2 is SAAADI. CDR3 length equals 15 residues. CDR3 nucleotides: TGCGCCACCTGGAGGGGCAGCTCCTATAATTCACCCCTCCACTTT. This translates into CATWRGSSYNSPLHF.

The gene calls are TRBV5-4 and TRBJ2-7; a possible D gene is TRBD2 (5 bases). CDR3 length equals 15 residues. Germline V CDR1 and CDR2: SGHNT, YYREEE (reference sequence). Trimming stripped 2 bases from V and 2 bases from J, with 14 bases between. This CDR3 is CASSFDEGATYEQYF. CDR3 in DNA: TGTGCCAGCAGCTTTGACGAGGGCGCAACCTACGAGCAGTACTTC.

This chain links TRBV25-1 with TRBJ2-1, with D possibly called TRBD1 or TRBD2 (5 bases each). Deletions cut 3 bases from V and 4 bases from J, with 16 bases between. Germline V gene sequence: CDR1 MGHDK, CDR2 SYGVNS. The length of the CDR3 is 16 residues. CDR3 coding DNA: TGTGCCAGCAGTGATTTGGCGAGGGGTGGATACAATGAGCAGTTCTTC. The encoded protein is CASSDLARGGYNEQFF. Filled out from reference TRBV25-1 and TRBJ2-1, the complete variable domain reads EADIYQTPRYLVIGTGKKITLECSQTMGHDKMYWYQQDPGMELHLIHYSYGVNSTEKGDLSSESTVSRIRTEHFPLTLESARPSHTSQYLCASSDLARGGYNEQFFGPGTRLTVL.

The rearrangement links TRBV9 to TRBJ2-6; possibly TRBD2 for D (5 bases). The CDR3 loop spans 15 amino acids. Trimming took off 4 bases at V and 2 bases at J, with 10 bases between the two ends. Germline V gives CDR1 SGDLS, CDR2 YYNGEE. Here the CDR3 DNA reads TGTGCCAGCAGCTTTTCGGGGACTGGGGCCAACGTCCTGACTTTC. Amino acids: CASSFSGTGANVLTF.

This rearrangement joins TRBV11-2 to TRBJ2-5; D unresolved. CDR1 SGHAT and CDR2 FQNNGV come from the germline V gene. V gave up 0 bases and J gave up 5 bases, with 4 bases separating them. This CDR3 has 12 amino acids. CDR3 sequence (DNA): TGTGCCAGCAGCTTAGAGTGGGAGACCCAGTACTTC. Protein sequence: CASSLEWETQYF.

This clone was found a few times. The CDR3 sequence is CASSVAAQGNGYTF. DNA for the CDR3: TGTGCCAGCAGCGTAGCAGCACAGGGAAATGGCTACACCTTC. The chain carries TRBV9 and TRBJ1-2; possible D gene TRBD1, 6 bases. With 0 bases removed from V and 6 bases from J, the gap between germline ends came to 12 bases. The CDR3 totals 14 residues. The germline CDR1 and CDR2 sequences are SGDLS and YYNGEE.